These T cell receptor beta chains were read from a single sample in a study of shared clonotypes between healthy human individuals. This table comes from immunoSEQ multiplex PCR, and its TCRdb copy is limited to in-frame clones, with some not included. The sample shows 2 million to 3 million clones, roughly nine tenths of them seen only once. The sample taken for sequencing was naive CD4+ T cells sorted from blood. The receptors were sampled from a man aged 18-30 years in good health. The CDR3 runs from the conserved cysteine through the conserved F or W. The D gene is left open where the match is weak. Only some rows state a clone size, as once, few, many or a class for expanded clones.

TRBJ1-2 . TRBV19 once TGTGCCAGTAGGAAACCCGGGACCACTAACTATGGCTACACCTTC CASRKPGTTNYGYTF
TRBJ1-1 . TRBV2 . TGTGCCAGCAGTGGTGAGGTACTGAACACTGAAGCTTTCTTT CASSGEVLNTEAFF
TRBJ2-7 . TRBV5-4 . TGTGCCAGCAGCTTGGACGGGACAAGCTACGAGCAGTACTTC CASSLDGTSYEQYF
TRBJ2-2 TRBD1 TRBV18 . TGTGCCAGCTCACCGGGCCCTTGGACAGGGGGCGATACCGGGGAGCTGTTTTTT CASSPGPWTGGDTGELFF
TRBJ1-3 . TRBV2 . TGTGCCAGTGTGAGGGGAAACTCTGGAAACACCATATATTTT CASVRGNSGNTIYF
TRBJ1-2 TRBD1 TRBV6-1 . TGTGCCAGCACGACTCCGGGACAGGCAGGCGGCTACACCTTC CASTTPGQAGGYTF
TRBJ1-4 . TRBV5-1 . TGCGCCAGCAGCCCGGAACGGACCAATGAAAAACTGTTTTTT CASSPERTNEKLFF
TRBJ1-5 TRBD1 TRBV10-3 . TGTGCCATCAGGGACAGGGATGGACAGCCCCAGCATTTT CAIRDRDGQPQHF
TRBJ1-3 . TRBV7-9 . TGTGCCAGCAGCGGAGGGGAACGAAGAAACACCATATATTTT CASSGGERRNTIYF
TRBJ2-1 TRBD1 TRBV5-4 . TGTGCCAGCAGCCTAATCGCCACCGGGACAGGGTTCTATGAGCAGTTCTTC CASSLIATGTGFYEQFF
TRBJ2-6 . TRBV6-4 once TGTGCCAGCAGTGTGCCGGCCGATGCTGGGGCCAACGTCCTGACTTTC CASSVPADAGANVLTF
TRBJ1-2 . TRBV2 . TGTGCCAGCAGTGAAGATCTGGGGGCGCAAGGCTACACCTTC CASSEDLGAQGYTF
TRBJ1-5 . TRBV6-5 . TGTGCCTCGGGGCAGGGTGGCAATCAGCCCCAGCATTTT CASGQGGNQPQHF
TRBJ1-1 TRBD1 TRBV5-8 once TGTGCCAGCAGCTTGGCGGGGACAGGGAAGAGATGGACTGAAGCTTTCTTT CASSLAGTGKRWTEAFF
TRBJ2-7 . TRBV9 . TGTGCCAGCAGCGTAGATATAGCAGGGACCTTTGGGGACGAGCAGTACTTC CASSVDIAGTFGDEQYF
TRBJ2-1 . TRBV19 . TGTGCCAGTAGTAACCTAAGGGGTTCTGAGCAGTTCTTC CASSNLRGSEQFF
TRBJ1-2 . TRBV18 . TGTGCCAGCTCACCAGCTACAGGGTATGGCTACACCTTC CASSPATGYGYTF
TRBJ1-1 TRBD1 TRBV6-6 . TGTGCCAGCAAACAGGGGGTACGTGGTGAAGCTTTCTTT CASKQGVRGEAFF
TRBJ2-6 TRBD1 TRBV10-3 . TGTGCCATCCAACCCGACAGGGCTATCCTCTCTGGGGCCAACGTCCTGACTTTC CAIQPDRAILSGANVLTF
TRBJ1-4 . TRBV6-6 . TGTGCCAGCGATAGAGTCTTTAATGAAAAACTGTTTTTT CASDRVFNEKLFF
TRBJ2-2 TRBD2 TRBV9 . TGTGCCAGCAGCGTAGTAGACGCTAGCGGGCGTTCCGGGGAGCTGTTTTTT CASSVVDASGRSGELFF
TRBJ2-3 TRBD2 TRBV9 . TGTGCCAGCAGCGTAGGTAGCGGGAGGGCAGATACGCAGTATTTT CASSVGSGRADTQYF
TRBJ1-3 . TRBV6-5 . TGTGCCAGCAGTTACTTAGGCGTGGGAAACACCATATATTTT CASSYLGVGNTIYF
TRBJ1-2 TRBD1 TRBV27 . TGTGCCAGCAGCTCGGGACAGGGATATGGCTACACCTTC CASSSGQGYGYTF
TRBJ1-4 TRBD1 TRBV18 . TGTGCCAGCTCACCACCGGGACAGGGTGGTGAAAAACTGTTTTTT CASSPPGQGGEKLFF
TRBJ2-1 TRBD2 TRBV10-3 . TGTGCCATCAGTGATCTAGCGGGGGGCCCTTTTGAGCAGTTCTTC CAISDLAGGPFEQFF
TRBJ1-5 . TRBV6-1 once TGTGCCAGCAGTGAAAACAAATCCAGGAGAAATAGCAATCAGCCCCAGCATTTT CASSENKSRRNSNQPQHF
TRBJ2-7 TRBD1 TRBV5-3 once TGTGCCAGAAGCTTCGTGGGACAGGGGATCCGAGAAGTAGGATCCTACGAGCAGTACTTC CARSFVGQGIREVGSYEQYF
TRBJ2-7 TRBD1 TRBV14 . TGTGCCAGCAGACCCTGGGCAGGACAGGGGGAGACCTACGAGCAGTACTTC CASRPWAGQGETYEQYF
TRBJ2-7 TRBD2 TRBV11-3 . TGTGCCAGCAGCCGCGGGAGGGCTACCGAGCAGTACTTC CASSRGRATEQYF
TRBJ1-1 . TRBV7-2 . TGTGCCAGCACTTCCTGGGACACTGAAGCTTTCTTT CASTSWDTEAFF
TRBJ1-6 . TRBV18 once TGTGCCAGCTCACCCACAAGGACAGTATTCTATAATTCACCCCTCCACTTT CASSPTRTVFYNSPLHF
TRBJ2-7 . TRBV1 . TGCACCAGCAGCCAAGGCCCTGCTAGCGGAGACACCTACGAGCAGTACTTC CTSSQGPASGDTYEQYF
TRBJ2-1 . TRBV10-2 . TGCGCCAGCAGCATCCTGGCGGAGAATCCGTACAATGAGCAGTTCTTC CASSILAENPYNEQFF
TRBJ1-4 TRBD1 TRBV15 . TGTGCCACCAGCTCGCAATTGGACAGGGCTGAAAAACTGTTTTTT CATSSQLDRAEKLFF
TRBJ1-5 . TRBV18 . TGTGCCAGCTCAGGGGGAAATAGCAATCAGCCCCAGCATTTT CASSGGNSNQPQHF
TRBJ2-2 TRBD1 TRBV19 . TGTGCCAGTAGCAGTAGAGGGACAGGGGACACCGGGGAGCTGTTTTTT CASSSRGTGDTGELFF
TRBJ2-6 TRBD1 TRBV19 . TGTGCCAGTATAGACAGGGGATCGGGGGCCAACGTCCTGACTTTC CASIDRGSGANVLTF